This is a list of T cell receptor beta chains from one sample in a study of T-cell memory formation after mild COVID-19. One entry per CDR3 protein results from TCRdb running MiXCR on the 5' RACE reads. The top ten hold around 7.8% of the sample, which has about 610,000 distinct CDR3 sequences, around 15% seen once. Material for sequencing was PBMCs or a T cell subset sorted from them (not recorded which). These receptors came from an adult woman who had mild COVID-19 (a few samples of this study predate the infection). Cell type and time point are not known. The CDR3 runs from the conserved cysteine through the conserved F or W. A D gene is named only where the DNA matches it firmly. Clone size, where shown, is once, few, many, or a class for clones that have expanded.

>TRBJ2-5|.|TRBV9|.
CASSQHSTYQETQYF
TGTGCCAGCAGCCAGCATTCAACCTACCAAGAGACCCAGTACTTC
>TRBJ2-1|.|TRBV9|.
CASSVASSQNYNEQFF
TGTGCCAGCAGCGTAGCCAGCAGCCAGAACTACAATGAGCAGTTCTTC
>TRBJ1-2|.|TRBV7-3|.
CASSLIVGGDYGYTF
TGTGCCAGCAGCTTAATAGTAGGGGGGGACTATGGCTACACCTTC
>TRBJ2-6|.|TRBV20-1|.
CSASFLVVTDTVSGANVLTF
TGCAGTGCTAGTTTCCTGGTTGTCACCGACACTGTCTCTGGGGCCAACGTCCTGACTTTC
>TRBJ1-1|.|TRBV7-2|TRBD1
CASSIGQGSTEAFF
TGTGCCAGCAGCATAGGACAGGGTTCAACTGAAGCTTTCTTT
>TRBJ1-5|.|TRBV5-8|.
CASSLRAGSNQPQHF
TGTGCCAGCAGCTTGAGGGCGGGTAGCAATCAGCCCCAGCATTTT
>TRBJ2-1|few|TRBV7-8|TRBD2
CASSLEAGSNEQFF
TGTGCCAGCAGCTTAGAAGCGGGGAGCAATGAGCAGTTCTTC
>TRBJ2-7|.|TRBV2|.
CASSSRREAAVDYEQYF
TGTGCCAGCAGTTCCCGCAGGGAAGCGGCTGTAGACTACGAGCAGTACTTC
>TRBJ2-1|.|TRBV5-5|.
CASSLEAEQFF
TGTGCCAGCAGCTTGGAAGCGGAGCAGTTCTTC
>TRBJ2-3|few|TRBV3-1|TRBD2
CASSPPGGARGTDTQYF
TGTGCCAGCAGCCCCCCGGGAGGGGCGCGAGGCACAGATACGCAGTATTTT
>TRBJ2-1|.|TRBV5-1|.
CASSFTGTENNEQFF
TGCGCCAGCAGCTTCACCGGGACGGAAAACAATGAGCAGTTCTTC
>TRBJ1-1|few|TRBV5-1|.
CASSLRADSEAFF
TGCGCCAGCAGCTTGAGGGCGGATAGTGAAGCTTTCTTT
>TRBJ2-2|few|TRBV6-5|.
CASRSNGELFF
TGTGCCAGCCGCTCTAACGGGGAGCTGTTTTTT
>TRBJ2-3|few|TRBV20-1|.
CSASWSLTDTQYF
TGCAGTGCTAGCTGGAGTCTTACAGATACGCAGTATTTT
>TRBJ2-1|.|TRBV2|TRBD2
CANEKKAGVSYNEQFF
TGTGCCAACGAAAAAAAAGCGGGGGTATCCTACAATGAGCAGTTCTTC
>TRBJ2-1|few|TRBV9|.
CASSLSGPLNEQFF
TGTGCCAGCAGCCTTAGCGGCCCGCTCAATGAGCAGTTCTTC
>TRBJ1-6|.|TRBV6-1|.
CASSEDTRSYNSPLHF
TGTGCCAGCAGTGAGGACACCCGCTCCTATAATTCACCCCTCCACTTT
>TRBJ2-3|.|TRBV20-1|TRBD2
CSARDQGLSGSRRDTQYF
TGCAGTGCTAGAGATCAAGGACTTAGCGGGAGTCGGCGGGATACGCAGTATTTT
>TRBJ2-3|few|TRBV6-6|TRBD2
CASRSRGGISSTDTQYF
TGTGCCAGCAGGTCCCGCGGGGGGATATCTAGCACAGATACGCAGTATTTT
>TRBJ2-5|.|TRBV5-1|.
CASKERIQETQYF
TGCGCCAGCAAAGAGAGGATACAAGAGACCCAGTACTTC
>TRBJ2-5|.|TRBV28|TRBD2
CASSSPARGQYF
TGTGCCAGCAGTTCTCCGGCGCGGGGGCAGTACTTC
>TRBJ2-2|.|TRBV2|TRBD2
CASSLSGGASTGELFF
TGTGCCAGCAGCCTCTCCGGGGGGGCAAGCACCGGGGAGCTGTTTTTT
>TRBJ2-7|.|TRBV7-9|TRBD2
CASSWGLAGVGDEQYF
TGTGCCAGCAGCTGGGGACTAGCGGGAGTCGGCGACGAGCAGTACTTC
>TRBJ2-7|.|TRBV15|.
CATSNFSGGPSEQYF
TGTGCCACCAGCAACTTTTCCGGGGGCCCTAGTGAGCAGTACTTC
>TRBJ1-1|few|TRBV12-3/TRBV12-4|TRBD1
CASSSGNRGRGTEAFF
TGTGCCAGCAGTTCGGGGAATAGGGGGCGAGGAACTGAAGCTTTCTTT
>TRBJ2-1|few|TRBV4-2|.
CASSQMTGINNEQFF
TGTGCCAGCAGCCAAATGACAGGTATCAACAATGAGCAGTTCTTC
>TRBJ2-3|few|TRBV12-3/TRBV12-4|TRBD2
CASSLLAGGFGDTQYF
TGTGCCAGCAGTTTATTAGCGGGGGGGTTCGGGGATACGCAGTATTTT
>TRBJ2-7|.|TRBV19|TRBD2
CASSGLAGSFDYEQYF
TGTGCCAGTAGCGGACTAGCGGGATCATTTGACTACGAGCAGTACTTC
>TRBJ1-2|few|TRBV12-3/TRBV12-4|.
CASSFRRLRNYGYTF
TGTGCCAGCAGTTTCAGACGCTTACGGAACTATGGCTACACCTTC
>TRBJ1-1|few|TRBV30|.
CAWSVAGFEAFF
TGTGCCTGGAGTGTAGCCGGGTTTGAAGCTTTCTTT
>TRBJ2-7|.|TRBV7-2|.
CASSSPWGGRGPAGEQYF
TGTGCCAGCAGCTCCCCTTGGGGCGGAAGGGGACCGGCGGGCGAGCAGTACTTC
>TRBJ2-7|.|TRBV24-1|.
CATSDFLADVLRGQYF
TGTGCCACCAGTGATTTTTTAGCGGATGTACTACGTGGGCAGTACTTC
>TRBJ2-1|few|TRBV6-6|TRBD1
CASSSRDRGGNEQFF
TGTGCCAGCAGTTCCCGGGACAGGGGAGGAAATGAGCAGTTCTTC
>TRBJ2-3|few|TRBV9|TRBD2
CASSAWTSGASTDTQYF
TGTGCCAGCAGCGCCTGGACTAGCGGTGCTAGCACAGATACGCAGTATTTT
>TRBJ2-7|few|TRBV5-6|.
CASRQKGTTSYEQYF
TGTGCCAGCCGTCAAAAGGGGACAACTTCCTACGAGCAGTACTTC
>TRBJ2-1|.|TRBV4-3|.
CASSLRRAGDDEQFF
TGCGCCAGCAGCCTACGGCGGGCAGGGGATGATGAGCAGTTCTTC
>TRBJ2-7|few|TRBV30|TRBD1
CACSNGRGLEEQYF
TGTGCCTGCAGCAACGGAAGGGGGCTAGAGGAGCAGTACTTC
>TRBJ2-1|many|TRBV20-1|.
CSVRGRDNEQFF
TGCAGTGTGCGGGGCCGCGACAATGAGCAGTTCTTC
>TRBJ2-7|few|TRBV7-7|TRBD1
CASSYRGRVQYF
TGTGCCAGCAGCTACAGGGGAAGGGTGCAGTACTTC
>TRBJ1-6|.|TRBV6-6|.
CASRQGSNSPLHF
TGTGCCAGCAGGCAGGGAAGTAATTCACCCCTCCACTTT
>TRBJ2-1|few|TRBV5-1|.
CASSLGSPYNEQFF
TGCGCCAGCAGCTTAGGGTCTCCCTACAATGAGCAGTTCTTC
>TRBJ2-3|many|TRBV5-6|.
CASSFLFSDTQYF
TGTGCCAGCAGCTTCCTGTTCTCAGATACGCAGTATTTT
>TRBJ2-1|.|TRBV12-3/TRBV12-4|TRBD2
CASRREYNGEQFF
TGTGCCAGCAGGCGGGAGTACAATGGTGAGCAGTTCTTC
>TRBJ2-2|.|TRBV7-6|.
CASRSRGPNTGELFF
TGTGCCAGCAGATCGCGGGGGCCAAACACCGGGGAGCTGTTTTTT
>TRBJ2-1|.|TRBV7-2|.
CASSLGGRGPYNEQFF
TGTGCCAGCAGCTTAGGTGGCAGGGGTCCCTACAATGAGCAGTTCTTC
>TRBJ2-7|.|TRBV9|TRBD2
CASSVDLPGSAGEEQYF
TGTGCCAGCAGCGTAGACCTCCCGGGGTCAGCGGGGGAGGAGCAGTACTTC
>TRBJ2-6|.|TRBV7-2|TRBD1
CASSLAGQGTSGANVLTF
TGTGCCAGCAGCTTAGCGGGACAGGGGACCTCTGGGGCCAACGTCCTGACTTTC
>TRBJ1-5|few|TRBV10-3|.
CAISESWGSGTESNQPQHF
TGTGCCATCAGTGAGTCTTGGGGGTCGGGGACGGAAAGCAATCAGCCCCAGCATTTT
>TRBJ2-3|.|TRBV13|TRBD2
CASSLVADSGAFTDTQYF
TGTGCCAGCAGCTTAGTGGCCGACAGCGGGGCCTTCACAGATACGCAGTATTTT
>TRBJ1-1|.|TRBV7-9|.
CASSWPKTETSMNTEAFF
TGTGCCAGCAGCTGGCCCAAGACGGAAACTTCAATGAACACTGAAGCTTTCTTT
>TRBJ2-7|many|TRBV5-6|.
CASRRRGRTYEQYF
TGTGCCAGCAGGAGGAGGGGACGAACCTACGAGCAGTACTTC
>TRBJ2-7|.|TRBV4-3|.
CASSEIRDGSYEQYF
TGCGCCAGCAGCGAAATCCGGGACGGATCCTACGAGCAGTACTTC
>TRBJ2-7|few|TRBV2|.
CASSGGQSDLLTQYF
TGTGCCAGCAGCGGAGGACAGTCAGACCTATTAACCCAGTACTTC
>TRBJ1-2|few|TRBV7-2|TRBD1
CASIYRGGASGYTF
TGTGCCAGCATTTACAGAGGGGGCGCATCTGGCTACACCTTC
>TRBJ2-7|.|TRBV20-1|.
CSARGGGMGYEQYF
TGCAGTGCTAGAGGGGGCGGGATGGGGTACGAGCAGTACTTC